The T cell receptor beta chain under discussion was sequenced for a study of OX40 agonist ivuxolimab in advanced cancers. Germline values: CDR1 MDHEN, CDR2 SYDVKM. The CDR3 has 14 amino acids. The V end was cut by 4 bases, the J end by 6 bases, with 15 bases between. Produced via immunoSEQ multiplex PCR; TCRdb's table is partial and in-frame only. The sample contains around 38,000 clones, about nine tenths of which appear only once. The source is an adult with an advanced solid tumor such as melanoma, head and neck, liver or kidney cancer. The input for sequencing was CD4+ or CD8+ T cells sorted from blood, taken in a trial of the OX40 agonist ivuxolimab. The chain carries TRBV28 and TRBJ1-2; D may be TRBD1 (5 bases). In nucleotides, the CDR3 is TGTGCCAGCAGTTACCAGGGAGAAGCAGATGGCTACACCTTC. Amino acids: CASSYQGEADGYTF.